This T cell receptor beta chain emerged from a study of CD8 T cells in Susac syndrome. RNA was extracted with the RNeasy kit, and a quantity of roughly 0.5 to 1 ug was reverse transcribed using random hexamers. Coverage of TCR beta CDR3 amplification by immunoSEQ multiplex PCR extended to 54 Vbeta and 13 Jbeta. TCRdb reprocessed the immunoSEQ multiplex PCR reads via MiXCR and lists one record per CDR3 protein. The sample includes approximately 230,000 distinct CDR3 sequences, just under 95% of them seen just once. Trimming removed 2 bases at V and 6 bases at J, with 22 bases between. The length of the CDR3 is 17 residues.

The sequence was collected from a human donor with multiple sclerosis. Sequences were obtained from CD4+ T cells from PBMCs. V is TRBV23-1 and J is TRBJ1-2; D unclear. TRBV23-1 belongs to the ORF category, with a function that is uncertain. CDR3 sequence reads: CASSQNGRRRQNDGYTF. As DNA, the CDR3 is TGCGCCAGCAGTCAAAACGGGCGAAGGAGGCAGAACGATGGCTACACCTTC.